This T cell receptor beta chain was found in a study of T cell responses to AZD1222 COVID-19 vaccine. Study-wide points: Baseline testing showed seropositivity in only a handful of AZD1222 recipients. Clonal diversity may have been underestimated in mostly white British donors. In the spike-specific TCR repertoire, nearly half reportedly target unmutated variant regions.

This clone is a singleton in its sample. Its antigen is unidentified. Sequenced by immunoSEQ multiplex PCR; TCRdb stores in-frame clones only, minus some. The sample lists about 100,000 clones, about four fifths occurring once. The sequence was collected from an adult in good health. This material consisted of peripheral blood, taken on day 0 of AZD1222 vaccination.

The chain's CDR3 is CASSLRDGFNYGYTF. The CDR3 DNA reads as TGTGCCAGCAGCCTCCGGGACGGGTTTAACTATGGCTACACCTTC. The rearrangement uses TRBV14 and TRBJ1-2; maybe TRBD1 (5 bases). This CDR3 contains 15 residues. From germline, CDR1 is SGHDN and CDR2 FVKESK. V lost 4 bases to trimming and J lost 1 base, with 13 bases between them.